Shown below are 21 T cell receptor beta chains from a single sample sequenced in a study of cytotoxic CD8 clonotypes in ibrutinib-treated CLL. Profiled with immunoSEQ multiplex PCR; TCRdb holds only in-frame clones, not every one. The sample lists about 50,000 clones; less than 90% were seen once. Sequences were derived from PBMCs, sampled after 24 months of ibrutinib treatment. Receptors originate from a human donor with chronic lymphocytic leukemia.

V gene TRBV5-8 combines with J gene TRBJ1-5; tentatively, D is TRBD1 (5 bases). From germline, CDR1 is SGHTS and CDR2 YDEGEE. The CDR3 contains 15 residues. The V end lost 1 base, the J end lost 2 bases, and 10 bases lay between the germline ends. The CDR3 nucleotides are TGTGCCAGCAGCTTGCGAGGGGTGGGCAATCAGCCCCAGCATTTT. Translating gives CASSLRGVGNQPQHF.

The rearrangement links TRBV19 to TRBJ2-5, with no clear D. The CDR3 spans 14 residues. Looked up from germline, CDR1 is LNHDA and CDR2 is SQIVND (reference sequence). Trimming took 1 base from V and 4 from J, leaving 10 bases between them. The chain's CDR3 is CASSIGPESETQYF. CDR3 bases: TGTGCCAGTAGTATAGGGCCGGAGTCAGAGACCCAGTACTTC.

The chain recombines TRBV28 with TRBJ1-2; TRBD1 aligns across 8 bases. CDR1 MDHEN and CDR2 SYDVKM come from the germline V gene. The junction had 3 bases not matched to a gene; V was cut back by 2 bases and J by 1 base. The CDR3 consists of 15 residues. CDR3 DNA: TGTGCCAGCAGTTTAAGGGACAGGTATAACTATGGCTACACCTTC. Protein product: CASSLRDRYNYGYTF.

This clone is categorized as medium-sized. The chain has TRBV7-6 and TRBJ2-7; 9 bases match TRBD2. The V gene's germline CDR1 is SGHVS and CDR2 FNYEAQ. The V segment lost 0 bases and the J segment 7 bases; nucleotides outside the gene matches: 4. CDR3 length: 14 residues. The CDR3 DNA sequence: TGTGCCAGCAGCTTAGCAGGGGCGGGAGGGGAGCAGTACTTC. This codes for CASSLAGAGGEQYF.

The chain is built from TRBV2 and TRBJ1-1; unclear D gene. The CDR3 has 11 residues. Trimming shortened V by 2 bases and J by 8 bases, and 6 bases separated the two germline ends. CDR1 is SNHLY, CDR2 FYNNEI, per germline. The CDR3 spells CASSEWVEAFF. For the CDR3, the DNA is TGTGCCAGCAGTGAATGGGTAGAAGCTTTCTTT.

The V call is TRBV10-3, the J call TRBJ2-2, with 8 bases identical to TRBD1. The germline gives CDR1 ENHRY, CDR2 SYGVKD. The trim removed 6 bases at V and 5 bases at J, leaving 14 bases unmatched. This CDR3 is 17 amino acids long. The CDR3 sequence: CAIRPTSTGGGTGELFF. The CDR3 DNA follows: TGTGCCATCAGACCGACCTCTACAGGGGGTGGGACCGGGGAGCTGTTTTTT.

The chain's CDR3 is CAISESGQFNQPQHF. CDR3 in DNA: TGTGCCATCAGTGAGTCGGGACAGTTCAATCAGCCCCAGCATTTT. V and J are TRBV10-3 and TRBJ1-5, with TRBD1 matching over 7 bases. The CDR3 contains 15 residues. The V gene end was trimmed by 0 bases and the J gene end by 3 bases; junction bases not matched to a gene: 2. The germline V gene encodes CDR1 ENHRY and CDR2 SYGVKD.

J is TRBJ2-3 and V is TRBV28; no definite D call. CDR1 is MDHEN and CDR2 is SYDVKM in the germline V gene. The CDR3 length is 11 residues. V was cut by 7 bases and J by 7 bases, with 9 bases left in between. This chain's CDR3 is CASTEGNTQYF. CDR3 DNA sequence: TGTGCCAGCACCGAAGGGAATACGCAGTATTTT.

This clone was recorded only once. The chain has TRBV5-1 and TRBJ2-5, with TRBD2 as a possible D gene (5 bases). This CDR3 comprises 13 residues. The germline V gene has CDR1 SGHRS and CDR2 YFSETQ. V was trimmed by 1 base and J by 4 bases, leaving 8 bases between them. Written as DNA, the CDR3 is TGCGCCAGCAGCTTGCCGGGGAGAGAGACCCAGTACTTC. Its translation is CASSLPGRETQYF.

V usage is TRBV7-2 and J usage is TRBJ2-1, with 10 bases matching TRBD2. The CDR3 is made up of 15 amino acids. Germline V gene sequence: CDR1 SGHTA, CDR2 FQGNSA. With 3 bases clipped from V and 7 bases from J, the junction kept 6 bases outside the gene matches. As DNA, the CDR3 is TGTGCCAGCAGCTTGCTAGCGGGAGTTTATAATGAGCAGTTCTTC. Translated, it gives CASSLLAGVYNEQFF.

The rearrangement uses TRBV27 and TRBJ2-1; TRBD2 aligns across 13 bases. The CDR3 totals 16 residues. The J segment lost 4 bases and the V segment lost 2 bases, leaving 2 bases of the junction unmatched. CDR1 is MNHEY, CDR2 SMNVEV, per germline (reference sequence). The CDR3 loop is CASSLTSGRGYNEQFF. DNA of the CDR3: TGTGCCAGCAGTTTAACTAGCGGGAGGGGGTACAATGAGCAGTTCTTC.

The chain carries TRBV30 and TRBJ1-2; D remains ambiguous. Germline V gene lookup returns CDR1 GTSNPN and CDR2 SVGIG (reference sequence). Trimming shortened V by 7 bases and J by 3 bases, and 9 bases separated the two germline ends. The CDR3 loop spans 11 amino acids. CDR3 in amino acids: CAFLNDYGYTF. Written as DNA, the CDR3 is TGTGCCTTCCTGAATGACTATGGCTACACCTTC.

V is TRBV7-9 and J is TRBJ2-1, with D maybe TRBD2 (6 bases). Germline CDR1 SEHNR, CDR2 FQNEAQ (reference sequence). This CDR3 has 14 residues. V was clipped by 1 base and J by 6 bases, with 10 bases between them. CDR3: CASSLGGTVNEQFF. DNA of the CDR3: TGTGCCAGCAGCTTAGGGGGGACTGTCAATGAGCAGTTCTTC.

The V gene is TRBV7-8, the J gene TRBJ2-1, with 12 bases lining up with TRBD1. The CDR3 sequence is 17 residues long. V lost 5 bases, J lost 8 bases, and 13 bases stayed unmatched. Germline CDR1 and CDR2: SGHVS and FQNEAQ. The CDR3 here is CASSPATGTGGLYEQFF. The CDR3 DNA is TGTGCCAGCAGCCCAGCCACGGGGACAGGGGGCCTCTATGAGCAGTTCTTC.

This clone was observed once. This chain connects TRBV19 to TRBJ2-1; tentatively, D is TRBD1 (6 bases). Deletions cut 3 bases from V and 3 bases from J, with 12 bases between. The CDR3 is made up of 15 amino acids. Per the germline V gene, CDR1 is LNHDA and CDR2 is SQIVND (reference sequence). CDR3 sequence reads: CASSMGSGVYNEQFF. As DNA, the CDR3 is TGTGCCAGTAGTATGGGGTCAGGGGTCTACAATGAGCAGTTCTTC.

This clone was observed a handful of times. V is TRBV18 and J is TRBJ1-2, with D perhaps matching TRBD1 (6 bases). Germline CDR1 reads KGHSH; CDR2 reads LQKENI. This CDR3 contains 12 residues. V lost 4 bases and J lost 7, with 10 bases in between. As DNA, the CDR3 is TGTGCCAGCTCACGGGGGGCGCGTGGCTACACCTTC. Amino acid sequence: CASSRGARGYTF.

This rearrangement joins TRBV14 to TRBJ2-1; the D call may be TRBD1 or TRBD2 (6 bases each). The germline gives CDR1 SGHDN, CDR2 FVKESK. CDR3 size: 14 residues. Trimming removed 2 bases from V and 10 bases from J, with 15 bases in between. The CDR3 spells CASSQWDTSLEQFF. CDR3 sequence (DNA): TGTGCCAGCAGCCAATGGGACACTAGCCTAGAGCAGTTCTTC.

The chain combines TRBV29-1 with TRBJ2-7; D is possibly TRBD1 (6 bases). The V end was cut by 4 bases, the J end by 7 bases, with 17 bases between. The CDR3 totals 13 residues. In germline, CDR1 is SQVTM, CDR2 ANQGSEA. CDR3 sequence (DNA): TGCAGCGTTGCCCAGGGGAAGTTTCGGGAGCAGTACTTC. Protein product: CSVAQGKFREQYF.

The rearrangement uses TRBV7-2 and TRBJ2-2; TRBD2 aligns across 8 bases. Germline V lookup: CDR1 SGHTA, CDR2 FQGNSA. J was trimmed by 0 bases and V by 1 base; bases with no gene match: 10. This CDR3 spans 19 amino acids. CDR3 sequence: CASSLGVRTSFSNTGELFF. The CDR3 DNA is TGTGCCAGCAGCTTAGGAGTAAGGACTAGCTTCTCGAACACCGGGGAGCTGTTTTTT.

The chain is built from TRBV4-2 and TRBJ1-4, with 12 bases matching TRBD1. The CDR3 is 18 residues long. Germline lookup yields CDR1 LGHNA and CDR2 YNFKEQ. The V segment lost 2 bases and the J segment 3 bases; nucleotides outside the gene matches: 7. The CDR3: CASSQLGQGAMANEKLFF. The CDR3 DNA reads TGTGCCAGCAGCCAACTGGGACAGGGGGCAATGGCTAATGAAAAACTGTTTTTT.

The chain combines TRBV2 with TRBJ2-7, with D possibly being TRBD1 or TRBD2 (6 bases each). Germline CDR1 and CDR2: SNHLY and FYNNEI. Trimming took 7 bases from V and 0 from J, leaving 10 bases between them. The CDR3 is 13 amino acids. The chain's CDR3 is CASIGGLSYEQYF. CDR3 nucleotide sequence: TGTGCCAGCATTGGGGGGCTCTCCTACGAGCAGTACTTC.